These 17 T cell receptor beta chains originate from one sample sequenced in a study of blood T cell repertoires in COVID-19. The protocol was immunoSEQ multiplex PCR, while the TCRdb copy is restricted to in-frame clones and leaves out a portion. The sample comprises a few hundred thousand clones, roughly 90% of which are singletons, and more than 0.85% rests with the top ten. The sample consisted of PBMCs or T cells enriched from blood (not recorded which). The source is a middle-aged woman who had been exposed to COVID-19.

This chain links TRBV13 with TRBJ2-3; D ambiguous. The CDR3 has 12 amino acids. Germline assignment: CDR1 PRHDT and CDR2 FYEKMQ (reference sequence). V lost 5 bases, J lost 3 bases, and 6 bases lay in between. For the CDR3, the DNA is TGTGCCAGCAGCATCCCTACAGATACGCAGTATTTT. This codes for CASSIPTDTQYF.

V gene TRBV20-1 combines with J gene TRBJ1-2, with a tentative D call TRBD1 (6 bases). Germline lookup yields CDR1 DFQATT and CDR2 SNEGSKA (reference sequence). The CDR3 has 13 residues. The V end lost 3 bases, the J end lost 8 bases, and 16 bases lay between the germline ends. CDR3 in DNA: TGCAGTGCTAGTGAGTTGGCAGGGGAAGGCTACACCTTC. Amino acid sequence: CSASELAGEGYTF.

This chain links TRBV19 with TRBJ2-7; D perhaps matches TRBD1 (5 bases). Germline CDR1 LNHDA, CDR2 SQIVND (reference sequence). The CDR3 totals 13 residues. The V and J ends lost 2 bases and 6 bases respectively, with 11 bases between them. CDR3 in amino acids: CASSISLGVEQYF. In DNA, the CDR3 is TGTGCCAGTAGTATATCGCTAGGGGTCGAGCAGTACTTC.

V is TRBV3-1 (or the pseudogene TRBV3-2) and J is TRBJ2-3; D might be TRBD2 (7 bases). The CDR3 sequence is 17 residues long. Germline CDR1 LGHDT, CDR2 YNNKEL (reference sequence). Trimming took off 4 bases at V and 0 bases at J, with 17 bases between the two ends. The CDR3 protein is CASSPFRGAISTDTQYF. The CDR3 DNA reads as TGTGCCAGCAGCCCATTCCGGGGGGCAATAAGCACAGATACGCAGTATTTT.

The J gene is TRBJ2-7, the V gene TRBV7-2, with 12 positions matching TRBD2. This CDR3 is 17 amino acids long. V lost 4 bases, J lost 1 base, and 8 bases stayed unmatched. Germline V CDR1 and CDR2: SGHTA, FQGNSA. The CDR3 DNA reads TGTGCCAGCAGCTCGGCTGCTAGCGGGAGGGGATCCTACGAGCAGTACTTC. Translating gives CASSSAASGRGSYEQYF. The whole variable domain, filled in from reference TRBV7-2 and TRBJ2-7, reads GAGVSQSPSNKVTEKGKDVELRCDPISGHTALYWYRQSLGQGLEFLIYFQGNSAPDKSGLPSDRFSAERTGGSVSTLTIQRTQQEDSAVYLCASSSAASGRGSYEQYFGPGTRLTVT.

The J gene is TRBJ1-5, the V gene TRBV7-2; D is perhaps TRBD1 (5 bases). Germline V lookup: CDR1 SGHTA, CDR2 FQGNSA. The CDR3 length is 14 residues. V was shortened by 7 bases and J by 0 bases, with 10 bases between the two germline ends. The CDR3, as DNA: TGTGCCAGCAAGGGGAACTATAGCAATCAGCCCCAGCATTTT. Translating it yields CASKGNYSNQPQHF. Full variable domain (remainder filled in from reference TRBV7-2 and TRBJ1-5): GAGVSQSPSNKVTEKGKDVELRCDPISGHTALYWYRQSLGQGLEFLIYFQGNSAPDKSGLPSDRFSAERTGGSVSTLTIQRTQQEDSAVYLCASKGNYSNQPQHFGDGTRLSIL.

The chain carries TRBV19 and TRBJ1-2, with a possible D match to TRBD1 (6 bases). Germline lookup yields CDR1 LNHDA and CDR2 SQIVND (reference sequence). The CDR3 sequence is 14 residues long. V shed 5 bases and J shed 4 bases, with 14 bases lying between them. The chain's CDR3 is CASSGRGGRYGYTF. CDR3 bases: TGTGCCAGTAGTGGCAGGGGCGGTCGCTATGGCTACACCTTC.

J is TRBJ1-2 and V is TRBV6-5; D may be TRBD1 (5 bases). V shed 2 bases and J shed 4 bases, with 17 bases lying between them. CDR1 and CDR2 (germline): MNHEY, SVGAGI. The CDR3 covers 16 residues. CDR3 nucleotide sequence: TGTGCCAGCAGTTACCTAAGACAGAGGCTTGGCTATGGCTACACCTTC. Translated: CASSYLRQRLGYGYTF.

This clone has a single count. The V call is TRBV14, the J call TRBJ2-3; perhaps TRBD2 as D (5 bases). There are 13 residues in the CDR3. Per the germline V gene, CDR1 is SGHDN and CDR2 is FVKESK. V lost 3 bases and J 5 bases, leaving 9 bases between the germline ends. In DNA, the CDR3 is TGTGCCAGCAGCCAGAGGGCCAGAGATACGCAGTATTTT. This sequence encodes CASSQRARDTQYF.

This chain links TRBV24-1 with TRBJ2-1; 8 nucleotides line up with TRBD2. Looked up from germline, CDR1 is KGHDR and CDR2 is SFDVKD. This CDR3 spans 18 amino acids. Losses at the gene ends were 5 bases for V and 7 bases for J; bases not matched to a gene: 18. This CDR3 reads CATSGGGGREGPVNEQFF. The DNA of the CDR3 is TGTGCCACCAGTGGTGGGGGCGGACGGGAGGGCCCTGTTAATGAGCAGTTCTTC.

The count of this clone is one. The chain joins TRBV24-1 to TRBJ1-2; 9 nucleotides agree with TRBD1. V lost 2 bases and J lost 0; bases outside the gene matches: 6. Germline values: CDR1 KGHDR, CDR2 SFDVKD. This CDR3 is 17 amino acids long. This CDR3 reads CATSDSPGQGPNYGYTF. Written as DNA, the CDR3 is TGTGCCACCAGTGATTCCCCGGGACAGGGCCCTAACTATGGCTACACCTTC.

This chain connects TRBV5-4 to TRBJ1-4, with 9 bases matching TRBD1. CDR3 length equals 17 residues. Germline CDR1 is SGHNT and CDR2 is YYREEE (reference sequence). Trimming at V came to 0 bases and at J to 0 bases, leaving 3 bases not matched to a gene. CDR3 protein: CASSLEGQGATNEKLFF. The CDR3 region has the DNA TGTGCCAGCAGCTTGGAGGGACAGGGTGCAACTAATGAAAAACTGTTTTTT.

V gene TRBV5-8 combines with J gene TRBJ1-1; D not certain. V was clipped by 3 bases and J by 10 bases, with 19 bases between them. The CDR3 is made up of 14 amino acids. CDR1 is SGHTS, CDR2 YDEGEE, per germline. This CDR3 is CASSSIPRDRRAFF. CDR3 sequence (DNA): TGTGCCAGCAGCTCGATACCGAGGGATAGGAGAGCTTTCTTT.

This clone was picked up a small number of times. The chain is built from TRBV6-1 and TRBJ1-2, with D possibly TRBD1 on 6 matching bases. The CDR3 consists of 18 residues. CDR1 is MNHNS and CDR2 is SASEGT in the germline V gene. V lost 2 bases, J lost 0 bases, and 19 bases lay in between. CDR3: CASSEIDRLAFSNYGYTF. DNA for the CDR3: TGTGCCAGCAGTGAAATCGACAGGCTAGCTTTCTCTAACTATGGCTACACCTTC.

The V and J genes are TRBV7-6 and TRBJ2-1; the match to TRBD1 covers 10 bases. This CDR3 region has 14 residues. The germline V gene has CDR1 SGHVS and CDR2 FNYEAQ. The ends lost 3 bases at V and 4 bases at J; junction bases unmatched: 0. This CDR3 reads CASSLGQGYNEQFF. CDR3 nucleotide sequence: TGTGCCAGCAGCTTGGGACAGGGGTACAATGAGCAGTTCTTC.

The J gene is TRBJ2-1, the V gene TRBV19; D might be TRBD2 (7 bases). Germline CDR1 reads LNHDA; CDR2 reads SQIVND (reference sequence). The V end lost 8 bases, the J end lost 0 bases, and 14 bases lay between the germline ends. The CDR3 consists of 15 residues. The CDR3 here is CASSKRGGSYNEQFF. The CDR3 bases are TGTGCCAGTTCCAAGAGGGGGGGCTCCTACAATGAGCAGTTCTTC.

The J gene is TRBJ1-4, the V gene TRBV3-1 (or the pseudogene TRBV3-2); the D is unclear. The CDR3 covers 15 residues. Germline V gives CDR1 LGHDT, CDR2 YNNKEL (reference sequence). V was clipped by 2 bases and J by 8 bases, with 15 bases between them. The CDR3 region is CASSQTFGSGEKLFF. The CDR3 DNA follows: TGTGCCAGCAGCCAAACATTCGGGAGTGGGGAAAAACTGTTTTTT.